These T cell receptor delta chains were read from a single sample in a study of gamma-delta T cells after stem cell transplantation. TCRdb re-identified clones in the RT-PCR reads via CATT. The sample lists thousands of delta-chain clones; about 23% were seen once. The source material was gamma-delta T cells. These receptors originate from a human donor. It is not recorded whose cells these are; they may come from a transplant donor. Both conserved end residues are part of each CDR3. The order of the fields is J gene, D gene, clone size, V gene, CDR3 DNA, CDR3 protein. The D gene is left open where the match is weak. Size values are once, few and many counts, or a class for expanded clones, and some rows have none.

TRDJ3 | TRDD3 | few | TRDV2 | TGTGCCTGTGACCATCTTAGGGGGGATAACCATGCGCGGTCCTGGGACACCCGACAGATGTTTTTC | CACDHLRGDNHARSWDTRQMFF
TRDJ1 | TRDD3 | - | TRAV29/DV5 | TGTGCGGCAAGGGAGATCCCCCTATTCTACTGGGGGACCTATTTCACCGATAAACTCATCTTT | CAAREIPLFYWGTYFTDKLIF
TRDJ1 | TRDD3 | - | TRDV2 | TGTGCCTGTGACACCCTTGGGGGACGGAGCACCGATAAACTCATCTTT | CACDTLGGRSTDKLIF
TRDJ1 | - | - | TRDV2 | TGTGCCTGTGACACTTTAGGTGGGATATCAAAGGACAGGGAGGGCGATAAACTCATCTTT | CACDTLGGISKDREGDKLIF
TRDJ1 | - | few | TRDV2 | TGTGCCTGTGACACCGTAGGTCCTACAAGACTGGGGATGGGTGACACCGATAAACTCATCTTT | CACDTVGPTRLGMGDTDKLIF
TRDJ1 | TRDD2 | - | TRDV1 | TGTGCTCTTGGGGACCCTTCCTACTGGGGCCCCGTCGATAAACCCATCTTT | CALGDPSYWGPVDKPIF
TRDJ3 | TRDD3 | once | TRDV2 | TGTGCCTGTGACACTCTGGGGGTGAGGGACACCCGACAGATGTTTTTC | CACDTLGVRDTRQMFF
TRDJ1 | - | - | TRDV2 | TGCGCCTGTGACACATTCTCTTCCTCTAAACTCATCTTT | CACDTFSSSKLIF
TRDJ4 | - | - | TRDV1 | TGTGCTCTTGCCGACAAGCCTACAATGCAGGGGATTTCAGCCAGACCCCTGATCTTT | CALADKPTMQGISARPLIF
TRDJ1 | - | few | TRDV2 | TGTGCCTGTGACACCGTGACTCGGCGGTACGATAAACTCATCTTT | CACDTVTRRYDKLIF
TRDJ1 | TRDD3 | - | TRDV2 | TGTGCCTGTGACACGCTGGCTCGACTGGGGGATACCGATAAACTCATCTTT | CACDTLARLGDTDKLIF
TRDJ1 | TRDD3 | medium-sized | TRDV2 | TGTGCCTGTGACACAGTATACTCAGAGGCGAACTGGGGATACGAGTACACCGATAAACTCATCTTT | CACDTVYSEANWGYEYTDKLIF
TRDJ3 | - | medium-sized | TRDV2 | TGTGCCTGTGACACCGCGGGGGGCCACTCCTGGGACACCCGACAGATGTTTTTC | CACDTAGGHSWDTRQMFF
TRDJ1 | TRDD3 | - | TRDV2 | TGTGCCTGTGACACCCTCTCCTTGGGGGATACCGATAAACTCATCTTT | CACDTLSLGDTDKLIF
TRDJ3 | - | - | TRDV2 | TGTGCCTGTGACATGGCGGGGGGAGAATCCTGGGACACCCGACAGATGTTTTTC | CACDMAGGESWDTRQMFF
TRDJ1 | TRDD3 | once | TRDV2 | TGTGCCCGTGACACGGCCTGGGGGATCAGCACCGATAAACTCATCTTT | CARDTAWGISTDKLIF
TRDJ1 | TRDD3 | medium-sized | TRDV2 | TGTGCCTGTGACGGATTGGGGGACCTCGGTTACACCGATAAACTCATCTTT | CACDGLGDLGYTDKLIF
TRDJ1 | TRDD3 | - | TRDV3 | TGTGCCTCACTCTTTTGGGGGGTCCTAGAGCCCTCTAACTGGGGGATAACCCCAAGGCCTCCCGATAAACTCATCTTT | CASLFWGVLEPSNWGITPRPPDKLIF
TRDJ2 | TRDD3 | few | TRDV2 | TGTGCCTGTGACACCCTTACTGGGGGGACCGGAGCTTTGACAGCACAACTCTTCTTT | CACDTLTGGTGALTAQLFF
TRDJ1 | TRDD3 | - | TRDV2 | TGTGCCTGTGAGCGACTGGGGGATACGAGGACCGATAAACTCATCTTT | CACERLGDTRTDKLIF
TRDJ1 | TRDD3 | - | TRDV2 | TGTGCCTGTGACATCCTAACTGGGGGACAATTCACCGATAAACTCATCTTT | CACDILTGGQFTDKLIF
TRDJ1 | TRDD3 | medium-sized | TRDV2 | TGTGCCTGTGACATCTGGGGGCTGTACACCGATAAACTCATCTTT | CACDIWGLYTDKLIF
TRDJ3 | TRDD3 | few | TRDV2 | TGTGCCTGTGACACCGGTAACTGGGGGATACCAAGCTCCTGGGACACCCGACAGATGTTTTTC | CACDTGNWGIPSSWDTRQMFF
TRDJ3 | TRDD3 | - | TRDV2 | TGTGCCTGTGACAGGTTACTGGGGGACAAGGTCTCCTGGGACACCCGACAGATGTTTTTC | CACDRLLGDKVSWDTRQMFF
TRDJ3 | TRDD3 | - | TRDV2 | TGTGCCTGTGACAGACTGGGGGATACGCCCACCTCCTGGGACACCCGACAGATGTTTTTC | CACDRLGDTPTSWDTRQMFF